One and the same sample provided the 3 T cell receptor beta chains below, sequenced in a study of CD8 T cells in ankylosing spondylitis. TCRdb reprocessed the 5' RACE reads with MiXCR, giving one entry per CDR3 protein. The table shows about 240,000 distinct CDR3 sequences, with around 7.8% occurring only once. The source material was blood, either unsorted or a sorted T cell fraction (not recorded which). These receptors originate from a male donor with ankylosing spondylitis or in good health (not recorded which).

This clonotype has at least ten counts. The rearrangement links TRBV20-1 to TRBJ2-1; no reliable D call. V was shortened by 5 bases and J by 0 bases, with 14 bases between the two germline ends. This CDR3 is 15 amino acids long. Germline V gene sequence: CDR1 DFQATT, CDR2 SNEGSKA (reference sequence). CDR3 in amino acids: CSARYRHFSYNEQFF. The CDR3 DNA is TGCAGTGCTCGATATAGACACTTCTCCTACAATGAGCAGTTCTTC.

In its sample, this clonotype was seen many times. The V gene is TRBV20-1, the J gene TRBJ1-1, with 7 nucleotides matching TRBD1. The ends lost 3 bases at V and 1 base at J; junction bases unmatched: 14. The CDR3 consists of 17 residues. The germline CDR1 and CDR2 sequences are DFQATT and SNEGSKA (reference sequence). This CDR3 is CSARPGTAPLGNTEAFF. The DNA of the CDR3 is TGCAGTGCTAGGCCCGGGACAGCCCCGCTTGGGAACACTGAAGCTTTCTTT.

This clonotype was recorded many times. The CDR3 sequence: CASSLGVAGHSYNEQFF. The CDR3 region has the DNA TGCGCCAGCAGCTTGGGAGTCGCGGGGCATTCCTACAATGAGCAGTTCTTC. The gene calls are TRBV5-1 and TRBJ2-1; a weak D match, TRBD2 (6 bases). Trimming left V 0 bases short and J 1 base short, with 14 bases between. This CDR3 region has 17 residues. Per germline, CDR1 SGHRS and CDR2 YFSETQ.